Each of the 9 T cell receptor beta chains below was sequenced from the same sample in a study of blood T cell repertoires in COVID-19. The repertoire was sequenced with immunoSEQ multiplex PCR; TCRdb's copy has only in-frame clones and lacks some. The table lists 200,000 to 250,000 clones, about 80% of them singletons. Sequencing was carried out using peripheral blood. These receptors originate from a woman aged 50 to 60 with acute or convalescent COVID-19.

The V and J genes are TRBV10-1 and TRBJ2-1, with TRBD2 matching 10 bases. This CDR3 region has 14 residues. Trimming at V came to 7 bases and at J to 5 bases, leaving 5 bases not matched to a gene. The germline gives CDR1 WNHNN, CDR2 SYGVQD (reference sequence). The CDR3 DNA reads TGCGCCAGCAAGCCTAGCGGGGGACACAATGAGCAGTTCTTC. Translating gives CASKPSGGHNEQFF.

This chain's CDR3 is CAIRRTGNEETQYF. The DNA of the CDR3 is TGTGCCATCCGAAGGACAGGGAATGAGGAGACCCAGTACTTC. V and J are TRBV10-3 and TRBJ2-5; 8 bases fit TRBD1. There are 14 residues in the CDR3. Losses at the gene ends were 8 bases for V and 5 bases for J; bases not matched to a gene: 10. Germline V gene sequence: CDR1 ENHRY, CDR2 SYGVKD.

CDR3: CSALENEQYF. The CDR3 bases are TGCAGTGCCCTAGAAAACGAGCAGTACTTC. The chain links TRBV20-1 to TRBJ2-7; D is uncertain. Per germline, CDR1 DFQATT and CDR2 SNEGSKA (reference sequence). Trimming removed 6 bases from V and 5 bases from J, with 8 bases in between. The CDR3 consists of 10 residues.

V is TRBV28 and J is TRBJ1-6; no clear D. This CDR3 has 16 residues. V lost 4 bases to trimming and J lost 5 bases, with 15 bases between them. CDR1 and CDR2 from the germline V gene are MDHEN and SYDVKM. This chain's CDR3 is CASSSPGEGDNSPLHF. The CDR3 DNA reads TGTGCCAGCAGTTCCCCCGGGGAGGGTGATAATTCACCCCTCCACTTT.

This chain uses TRBV12-3 or TRBV12-4 with TRBJ1-2, with TRBD1 identical over 9 bases. This CDR3 has 13 residues. V dropped 5 bases and J dropped 5; count of bases not matched to a gene: 3. CDR3 in DNA: TGTGCCAGCAGTGGGACAGGGTGGTATGGCTACACCTTC. Its translation: CASSGTGWYGYTF.

As concerns this clone: This specimen includes other DNA sequences encoding the same CDR3. The chain couples TRBV7-2 to TRBJ1-4; no reliable D call. In germline, CDR1 is SGHTA, CDR2 FQGNSA. Trimming took off 3 bases at V and 5 bases at J, with 7 bases between the two ends. The CDR3 loop spans 13 amino acids. The CDR3 bases are TGTGCCAGCAGCTTGGCCGGGAATGAAAAACTGTTTTTT. Amino acids: CASSLAGNEKLFF.

The genes are TRBV6-5 and TRBJ1-2; tentatively, D is TRBD1 (6 bases). Trimming shortened V by 3 bases and J by 2 bases, and 10 bases separated the two germline ends. The CDR3 contains 14 residues. CDR1 is MNHEY, CDR2 SVGAGI, per germline. Written as DNA, the CDR3 is TGTGCCAGCAGTTATGGACAGTTCAACTATGGCTACACCTTC. Translation gives CASSYGQFNYGYTF.

The chain recombines TRBV3-1 (or the pseudogene TRBV3-2) with TRBJ2-3; 11 bases are a match to TRBD2. The CDR3 spans 17 residues. V dropped 1 base and J dropped 4; count of bases not matched to a gene: 7. Germline values: CDR1 LGHDT, CDR2 YNNKEL (reference sequence). This chain's CDR3 is CASSQAYSGRGADTQYF. The CDR3 coding sequence is TGTGCCAGCAGCCAAGCTTATAGCGGGAGGGGCGCAGATACGCAGTATTTT.

The chain links TRBV28 to TRBJ1-5; D is perhaps TRBD1 (6 bases). CDR3 size: 16 residues. Looked up from germline, CDR1 is MDHEN and CDR2 is SYDVKM. Trimming took 3 bases from V and 0 from J, leaving 12 bases between them. The CDR3 loop is CASSLGGGTSNQPQHF. The CDR3 DNA sequence: TGTGCCAGCAGTTTGGGCGGGGGCACTAGCAATCAGCCCCAGCATTTT.